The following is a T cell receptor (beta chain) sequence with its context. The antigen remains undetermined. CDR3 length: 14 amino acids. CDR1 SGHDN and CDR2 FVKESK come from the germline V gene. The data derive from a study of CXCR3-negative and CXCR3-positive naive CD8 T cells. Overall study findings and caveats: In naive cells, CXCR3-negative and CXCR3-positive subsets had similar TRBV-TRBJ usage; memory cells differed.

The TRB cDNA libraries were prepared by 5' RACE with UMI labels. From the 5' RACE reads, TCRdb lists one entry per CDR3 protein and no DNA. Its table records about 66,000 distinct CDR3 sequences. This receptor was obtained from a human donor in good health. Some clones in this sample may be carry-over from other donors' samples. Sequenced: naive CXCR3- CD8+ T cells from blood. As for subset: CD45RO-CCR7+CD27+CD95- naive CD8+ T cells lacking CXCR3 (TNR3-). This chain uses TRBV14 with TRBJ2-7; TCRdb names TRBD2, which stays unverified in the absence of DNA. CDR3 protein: CASSLGASTYEQYF. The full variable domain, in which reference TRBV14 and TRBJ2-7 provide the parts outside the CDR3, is EAGVTQFPSHSVIEKGQTVTLRCDPISGHDNLYWYRRVMGKEIKFLLHFVKESKQDESGMPNNRFLAERTGGTYSTLKVQPAELEDSGVYFCASSLGASTYEQYFGPGTRLTVT.